The 20 T cell receptor beta chains below come from one sample, sequenced in a study of response to subunit inactivated influenza vaccine. TCRdb ran MiXCR on the RT-PCR reads and lists one entry per CDR3 protein. Among 600,000 to 700,000 distinct CDR3 sequences listed, 14% were seen once. Here the sequenced sample was PBMCs from blood, taken less than 15 days before vaccination. All receptors come from a man aged 45-65 years who received an inactivated influenza vaccine.

V gene TRBV7-2 combines with J gene TRBJ2-7; 11 bases match TRBD1. The CDR3 is 16 amino acids. Per germline, CDR1 SGHTA and CDR2 FQGNSA. The V gene end was trimmed by 5 bases and the J gene end by 7 bases; junction bases not matched to a gene: 13. The CDR3 coding sequence is TGTGCCAGCAGCCTACGTTCGGGACAGGGGGTTGTTGAGCAGTACTTC. It codes for CASSLRSGQGVVEQYF. The complete variable domain, with remaining parts taken from reference TRBV7-2 and TRBJ2-7, reads GAGVSQSPSNKVTEKGKDVELRCDPISGHTALYWYRQSLGQGLEFLIYFQGNSAPDKSGLPSDRFSAERTGGSVSTLTIQRTQQEDSAVYLCASSLRSGQGVVEQYFGPGTRLTVT.

Many counts were recorded for this clonotype. One end of the junction fails to match germline, which may point to a read error. The chain employs TRBV5-1 and TRBJ2-1; D gene uncertain. The CDR3 contains 11 residues. CDR1 and CDR2 from the germline V gene are SGHRS and YFSETQ. This chain's CDR3 is CASSFDNEQFF. For the CDR3, the DNA is TGTGCCAGCAGCTTTGATAATGAGCAGTTCTTC. Combining the CDR3 with reference TRBV5-1 and TRBJ2-1 gives the whole variable domain KAGVTQTPRYLIKTRGQQVTLSCSPISGHRSVSWYQQTPGQGLQFLFEYFSETQRNKGNFPGRFSGRQFSNSRSEMNVSTLELGDSALYLCASSFDNEQFFGPGTRLTVL.

This clonotype was detected ten times or more. The DNA of the CDR3 is TGCGCCAGCAGCTTGGAGGACACCCCCACCGGGGAGCTGTTTTTT. It translates to CASSLEDTPTGELFF. The V call is TRBV5-1, the J call TRBJ2-2, with a weak D call TRBD1 (5 bases). This CDR3 contains 15 residues. The V gene lost 0 bases and the J gene lost 4 bases, with 10 bases spanning the gap. Germline CDR1 is SGHRS and CDR2 is YFSETQ.

V and J are TRBV6-5 and TRBJ1-6; D is unclear. Germline CDR1 and CDR2: MNHEY and SVGAGI. The CDR3 covers 15 residues. Trimming cost V 4 bases and J 5 bases, with 12 bases left between them. The CDR3 region is CASSSGSPHNSPLHF. The CDR3 DNA reads TGTGCCAGCAGTTCCGGGTCACCCCATAATTCACCCCTCCACTTT.

This clonotype showed up just a few times. The rearrangement links TRBV27 to TRBJ2-1, with 12 bases aligning to TRBD2. The trim removed 6 bases at V and 4 bases at J, leaving 7 bases unmatched. The CDR3 is 16 amino acids. Germline CDR1 is MNHEY and CDR2 is SMNVEV (reference sequence). In DNA form, the CDR3 reads TGTGCCAGCAGCAAAATGACTAGCGGGGGATACAATGAGCAGTTCTTC. It codes for CASSKMTSGGYNEQFF.

The chain carries TRBV6-2 or TRBV6-3 and TRBJ1-5, with TRBD1 as a possible D gene (6 bases). The CDR3 length is 13 residues. The germline V gene encodes CDR1 MNHEY and CDR2 SVGEGT. The V end lost 7 bases, the J end lost 4 bases, and 11 bases lay between the germline ends. CDR3 nucleotides: TGTGCCAGCACGACTACAGGGAATCAGCCCCAGCATTTT. It codes for CASTTTGNQPQHF.

At least ten counts were recorded for this clonotype. The chain links TRBV6-1 to TRBJ2-3; possible D gene TRBD2, 5 bases. CDR1 is MNHNS and CDR2 is SASEGT in the germline V gene. The CDR3 is made up of 14 amino acids. Trimming pared 5 bases from V and 8 bases from J, leaving 17 bases between. Here the CDR3 DNA reads TGTGCCAGCAGTCGCGGGCCGTCAACGATTACGCAGTATTTT. It translates to CASSRGPSTITQYF.

The rearrangement links TRBV7-3 to TRBJ2-3, with D tentatively TRBD2 (5 bases). In germline, CDR1 is SGHTA, CDR2 FQGTGA. The CDR3 sequence is 18 residues long. The V end was cut by 5 bases, the J end by 4 bases, with 25 bases between. CDR3 in amino acids: CASSARRPIEGIPDTQYF. The DNA for the CDR3 is TGTGCCAGCAGCGCAAGGAGGCCCATAGAAGGGATTCCAGATACGCAGTATTTT. The complete variable domain, with remaining parts taken from reference TRBV7-3 and TRBJ2-3, reads GAGVSQTPSNKVTEKGKYVELRCDPISGHTALYWYRQSLGQGPEFLIYFQGTGAADDSGLPNDRFFAVRPEGSVSTLKIQRTERGDSAVYLCASSARRPIEGIPDTQYFGPGTRLTVL.

V usage is TRBV20-1 and J usage is TRBJ2-1; 9 positions match TRBD2. V gave up 3 bases and J gave up 6 bases; unmatched junction bases: 15. The CDR3 has 17 residues. Germline CDR1 and CDR2: DFQATT and SNEGSKA (reference sequence). Here the CDR3 reads CSASPQGLASSINEQFF. CDR3 DNA: TGCAGTGCTAGTCCCCAGGGACTAGCTTCTTCCATCAATGAGCAGTTCTTC.

This clonotype was counted ten times or more. V is TRBV7-2 and J is TRBJ2-5; 12 nucleotides match TRBD2. Losses at the gene ends were 4 bases for V and 5 bases for J; bases not matched to a gene: 8. The germline gives CDR1 SGHTA, CDR2 FQGNSA. The CDR3 consists of 16 residues. The CDR3 DNA reads as TGTGCCAGCAGCTCACTAGCGGGAGGCAATACGGAGACCCAGTACTTC. Amino acids: CASSSLAGGNTETQYF.

V usage is TRBV6-2 or TRBV6-3 and J usage is TRBJ1-6, with 7 bases that match TRBD1. CDR1 and CDR2 from the germline V gene are MNHEY and SVGEGT. V dropped 0 bases and J dropped 9; count of bases not matched to a gene: 2. The CDR3 contains 14 residues. CDR3 DNA sequence: TGTGCCAGCAGTTACTCGACAGGGACTTCACCCCTCCACTTT. As protein: CASSYSTGTSPLHF.

This clonotype occurred a few times. V usage is TRBV28 and J usage is TRBJ2-2, with D uncertain. CDR3 length: 11 residues. The V end lost 10 bases, the J end lost 2 bases, and 5 bases lay between the germline ends. Germline V CDR1 and CDR2: MDHEN, SYDVKM. The CDR3 spells CAILNTGELFF. The CDR3 bases are TGTGCCATCCTTAACACCGGGGAGCTGTTTTTT.

This clonotype appeared a few times. This chain connects TRBV6-2 or TRBV6-3 to TRBJ1-3; the D is unclear. The CDR3 is 16 amino acids. The ends were cut back, 5 bases at V and 4 bases at J, with 18 bases in the middle. CDR1 and CDR2 (germline): MNHEY, SVGEGT. CDR3 sequence: CASSPPSRLGGNTIYF. The CDR3 DNA follows: TGTGCCAGCAGTCCTCCGTCCCGATTAGGCGGAAACACCATATATTTT.

A few counts support this clonotype. The chain has TRBV20-1 and TRBJ1-1; D is perhaps TRBD1 (5 bases). Trimming removed 0 bases at V and 0 bases at J, with 8 bases between. The CDR3 runs to 14 residues. The germline V gene has CDR1 DFQATT and CDR2 SNEGSKA (reference sequence). CDR3 region: CSARDEGMNTEAFF. The CDR3 DNA reads TGCAGTGCTAGAGATGAGGGGATGAACACTGAAGCTTTCTTT.

Only a few counts were recorded for this clonotype. The chain recombines TRBV12-3 or TRBV12-4 with TRBJ1-2, with TRBD1 matching 7 bases. With V trimmed by 4 bases and J by 4 bases, 9 bases remained unmatched. The CDR3 is 15 amino acids. The CDR3 reads CASSSTPGQTYGYTF. CDR3 DNA sequence: TGTGCCAGCAGTTCGACGCCGGGACAGACCTATGGCTACACCTTC.

This clonotype was seen ten or more times. The chain has TRBV12-3 or TRBV12-4 and TRBJ2-1; D is undetermined. This CDR3 comprises 10 residues. Between the trimmed V and J ends, which lost 1 base and 8 bases, there was a span of 0 bases. The CDR3 region is CASSLDEQFF. The CDR3 coding sequence is TGTGCCAGCAGTTTAGATGAGCAGTTCTTC.

The chain uses TRBV27 and TRBJ2-3, with 8 bases fitting TRBD2. V gave up 5 bases and J gave up 0 bases; unmatched junction bases: 7. Germline CDR1 reads MNHEY; CDR2 reads SMNVEV (reference sequence). The CDR3 sequence is 16 residues long. CDR3: CASSHLAGTSTDTQYF. For the CDR3, the DNA is TGTGCCAGCAGTCATTTAGCGGGGACTAGCACAGATACGCAGTATTTT.

The chain is built from TRBV27 and TRBJ2-1; D gene unclear. Germline CDR1 MNHEY, CDR2 SMNVEV (reference sequence). The CDR3 runs to 15 residues. With 6 bases removed from V and 8 bases from J, the gap between germline ends came to 20 bases. CDR3 coding DNA: TGTGCCAGCAGGAGCTACTACTCCTTTATGGATGAGCAGTTCTTC. Its translation: CASRSYYSFMDEQFF.

This chain links TRBV6-5 with TRBJ2-7; D unresolved. V gave up 0 bases and J gave up 5 bases, with 20 bases separating them. Germline V gene sequence: CDR1 MNHEY, CDR2 SVGAGI. This CDR3 has 17 amino acids. The CDR3 is CASSYSGAPGLVNEQYF. CDR3 bases: TGTGCCAGCAGTTACTCGGGTGCACCAGGCCTTGTCAACGAGCAGTACTTC.

At least ten counts were recorded for this clonotype. The gene calls are TRBV2 and TRBJ2-7; 7 nucleotides agree with TRBD1. With 6 bases clipped from V and 0 bases from J, the junction kept 2 bases outside the gene matches. The CDR3 covers 13 residues. CDR1 and CDR2 (germline): SNHLY, FYNNEI. CDR3 in DNA: TGTGCCAGCAGCGACAGGGCCTCCTACGAGCAGTACTTC. It translates to CASSDRASYEQYF.